These 24 T cell receptor beta chains were sequenced from one sample in a study of cytomegalovirus exposure and HLA in healthy donors. The study ran its PCR with 60 Vbeta and 13 Jbeta primers. Assay used: immunoSEQ multiplex PCR; TCRdb lists only in-frame clones, some missing. The sample consists of roughly 150,000 clones, around 76% of them appearing once. The sample comprised PBMCs. Receptors originate from a woman aged 35 to 49 in good health and CMV-seronegative.

The chain has TRBV5-1 and TRBJ2-1, with D possibly being TRBD2 (6 bases). Per the germline V gene, CDR1 is SGHRS and CDR2 is YFSETQ. This CDR3 is built from 14 residues. Trimming cost V 0 bases and J 9 bases, with 13 bases left between them. The CDR3: CASSLEGYGGEQFF. The DNA of the CDR3 is TGCGCCAGCAGCTTGGAGGGATACGGGGGTGAGCAGTTCTTC. Supplemented by reference TRBV5-1 and TRBJ2-1, the full variable domain reads KAGVTQTPRYLIKTRGQQVTLSCSPISGHRSVSWYQQTPGQGLQFLFEYFSETQRNKGNFPGRFSGRQFSNSRSEMNVSTLELGDSALYLCASSLEGYGGEQFFGPGTRLTVL.

This clone turned up a few times. The V and J genes are TRBV5-1 and TRBJ1-2; 7 bases map to TRBD1. In germline, CDR1 is SGHRS, CDR2 YFSETQ. This CDR3 spans 14 amino acids. J gave up 2 bases and V 4 bases, and 5 bases lay outside the gene matches. The CDR3 DNA follows: TGCGCCAGCAGCACGACAGGGTTGAACTATGGCTACACCTTC. It codes for CASSTTGLNYGYTF.

The chain uses TRBV6-1 and TRBJ2-1; TRBD2 matches at 16 bases. Per the germline V gene, CDR1 is MNHNS and CDR2 is SASEGT. Losses at the gene ends were 5 bases for V and 12 bases for J; bases not matched to a gene: 7. CDR3 length equals 15 residues. The CDR3 reads CASSRGTSGREGQFF. The DNA of the CDR3 is TGTGCCAGCAGTCGAGGGACTAGCGGGAGGGAAGGGCAGTTCTTC.

This clone came up a few times. The chain links TRBV6-1 to TRBJ2-2; the D gene is possibly TRBD2 (5 bases). This CDR3 contains 14 residues. Germline loops: CDR1 MNHNS, CDR2 SASEGT. V was clipped by 2 bases and J by 8 bases, with 12 bases between them. The CDR3 loop is CASSELSGGGELFF. CDR3 bases: TGTGCCAGCAGTGAACTAAGCGGTGGTGGGGAGCTGTTTTTT.

The chain joins TRBV5-4 to TRBJ2-3, with 8 bases matching TRBD2. The CDR3 runs to 14 residues. The germline V gene has CDR1 SGHNT and CDR2 YYREEE (reference sequence). V was pared by 2 bases and J by 5 bases, with 4 bases of the junction left unmatched. Here the CDR3 reads CASSFRREVDTQYF. The CDR3 nucleotides are TGTGCCAGCAGCTTCCGGCGGGAGGTAGATACGCAGTATTTT.

This clone was detected a few times. This chain connects TRBV2 to TRBJ2-3; 8 nucleotides align to TRBD2. Trimming took 4 bases from V and 3 from J; bases not matched to a gene: 9. CDR1 and CDR2 from the germline V gene are SNHLY and FYNNEI. This CDR3 region has 16 residues. In DNA, the CDR3 is TGTGCCAGCAGTGGAGCCAGCGGGAGAGGAACAGATACGCAGTATTTT. Amino acid sequence: CASSGASGRGTDTQYF.

This clone occurred a few times. The rearrangement links TRBV11-2 to TRBJ2-1, with 7 bases that match TRBD2. From germline, CDR1 is SGHAT and CDR2 FQNNGV. The V gene end was trimmed by 3 bases and the J gene end by 2 bases; junction bases not matched to a gene: 4. This CDR3 has 15 amino acids. CDR3 nucleotides: TGTGCCAGCAGCTTGGGCGCGGGAGCCTACAATGAGCAGTTCTTC. Translating gives CASSLGAGAYNEQFF.

This chain joins TRBV5-1 and TRBJ2-3, with a tentative D call TRBD2 (5 bases). Between the trimmed V and J ends, which lost 5 bases and 2 bases, there was a span of 15 bases. CDR3 size: 15 residues. CDR1 SGHRS and CDR2 YFSETQ come from the germline V gene. CDR3 in DNA: TGCGCCAGCAGTTATAACAGCGGTTACACAGATACGCAGTATTTT. Translation gives CASSYNSGYTDTQYF. Supplemented by reference TRBV5-1 and TRBJ2-3, the full variable domain reads KAGVTQTPRYLIKTRGQQVTLSCSPISGHRSVSWYQQTPGQGLQFLFEYFSETQRNKGNFPGRFSGRQFSNSRSEMNVSTLELGDSALYLCASSYNSGYTDTQYFGPGTRLTVL.

The chain is built from TRBV6-5 and TRBJ1-3; D gene unclear. Germline CDR1 MNHEY, CDR2 SVGAGI. With 2 bases removed from V and 2 bases from J, the gap between germline ends came to 7 bases. The CDR3 has 14 amino acids. The CDR3 bases are TGTGCCAGCAGTTACAATTCGGCTGGAAACACCATATATTTT. It translates to CASSYNSAGNTIYF.

The chain joins TRBV6-5 to TRBJ1-1; possibly TRBD1 for D (6 bases). Germline lookup yields CDR1 MNHEY and CDR2 SVGAGI. CDR3 length equals 13 residues. Trimming took 5 bases from V and 5 from J, leaving 12 bases between them. This chain's CDR3 is CASSTGSQTEAFF. CDR3 DNA sequence: TGTGCCAGCAGTACAGGGTCTCAGACTGAAGCTTTCTTT.

The chain uses TRBV20-1 and TRBJ1-2, with D possibly matching TRBD1 (6 bases). CDR3 length: 11 amino acids. In germline, CDR1 is DFQATT, CDR2 SNEGSKA (reference sequence). Trimming removed 3 bases from V and 7 bases from J, with 9 bases in between. The CDR3 bases are TGCAGTGCTAGTGAGGGGGTTGGCTACACCTTC. Translated, it gives CSASEGVGYTF.

The V gene is TRBV9, the J gene TRBJ1-2; D may be TRBD1 (5 bases). CDR1 and CDR2 from the germline V gene are SGDLS and YYNGEE. V lost 2 bases and J 0 bases, leaving 8 bases between the germline ends. This CDR3 is 14 amino acids long. CDR3 region: CASSVDSTNYGYTF. The CDR3, as DNA: TGTGCCAGCAGCGTTGACAGCACTAACTATGGCTACACCTTC.

CDR3 sequence (DNA): TGCGCCAGCAGCTTGTCTAATCCGGGGTTCGGCTACGAGCAGTACTTC. It specifies CASSLSNPGFGYEQYF. The chain uses TRBV5-1 and TRBJ2-7, with D tentatively TRBD2 (5 bases). V gave up 1 base and J gave up 3 bases, with 17 bases separating them. CDR1 is SGHRS and CDR2 is YFSETQ in the germline V gene. This CDR3 region has 16 residues.

This clone was recorded only once. The chain employs TRBV27 and TRBJ1-2, with a possible D match to TRBD1 (6 bases). The CDR3 sequence is 13 residues long. From germline, CDR1 is MNHEY and CDR2 SMNVEV (reference sequence). V lost 6 bases, J lost 6 bases, and 14 bases lay in between. CDR3 loop: CASRIQGSNGYTF. The CDR3 nucleotides read TGTGCCAGCAGAATACAGGGTTCTAATGGCTACACCTTC.

The chain joins TRBV6-5 to TRBJ2-7, with TRBD2 matching 13 bases. The CDR3 loop spans 15 amino acids. The germline V gene encodes CDR1 MNHEY and CDR2 SVGAGI. Trimming at V came to 4 bases and at J to 3 bases, leaving 3 bases not matched to a gene. The CDR3 DNA reads TGTGCCAGCAGTTCTACTAGCGGGAGGGACTACGAGCAGTACTTC. Translated: CASSSTSGRDYEQYF.

CDR3 amino acids: CASSQDMGHLNTGELFF. The CDR3 nucleotides are TGTGCCAGCAGCCAAGATATGGGCCACCTGAACACCGGGGAGCTGTTTTTT. The chain has TRBV4-2 and TRBJ2-2; D unresolved. The CDR3 consists of 17 residues. V shed 0 bases and J shed 1 base, with 12 bases lying between them. The germline gives CDR1 LGHNA, CDR2 YNFKEQ.

V and J are TRBV2 and TRBJ2-5, with a weak D call TRBD1 (6 bases). TRBJ2-7 explains the end of the DNA better; the J call may be wrong. CDR1 SNHLY and CDR2 FYNNEI come from the germline V gene. There are 14 residues in the CDR3. CDR3 protein: CASSLYRDPYEQYF. The CDR3 bases are TGTGCCAGCAGTCTGTACAGGGACCCCTACGAGCAGTACTTC.

V gene TRBV9 combines with J gene TRBJ2-1; possible D gene TRBD1, 5 bases. CDR3 length equals 16 residues. CDR1 is SGDLS, CDR2 YYNGEE, per germline. V was clipped by 0 bases and J by 7 bases, with 17 bases between them. The CDR3 is CASSVAGFTFVNEQFF. CDR3 sequence (DNA): TGTGCCAGCAGCGTAGCAGGGTTCACTTTCGTGAATGAGCAGTTCTTC.

This chain joins TRBV5-1 and TRBJ1-1, with 9 positions matching TRBD1. The CDR3 is 15 residues long. Germline-derived CDR1 and CDR2 are SGHRS and YFSETQ. The J segment lost 5 bases and the V segment lost 4 bases, leaving 9 bases of the junction unmatched. The CDR3 DNA sequence: TGCGCCAGCAGCCCCCTTGGGACAGGGAGGACTGAAGCTTTCTTT. Translation gives CASSPLGTGRTEAFF.

The chain carries TRBV9 and TRBJ2-7, with 9 bases identical to TRBD2. With V trimmed by 4 bases and J by 5 bases, 13 bases remained unmatched. This CDR3 is built from 16 residues. Germline-derived CDR1 and CDR2 are SGDLS and YYNGEE. CDR3 region: CASSSRRTSVIHEQYF. The CDR3 coding sequence is TGTGCCAGCAGCTCCCGACGGACTAGCGTTATACACGAGCAGTACTTC.

V usage is TRBV28 and J usage is TRBJ1-1; 9 nucleotides match TRBD1. The CDR3 loop spans 17 amino acids. Germline loops: CDR1 MDHEN, CDR2 SYDVKM. V shed 6 bases, J shed 4 bases, and the junction held 15 bases outside the gene matches. The CDR3 sequence: CASRRKRRDRAPTEAFF. The CDR3 nucleotides read TGTGCCAGCAGACGAAAACGCCGGGACAGGGCACCCACTGAAGCTTTCTTT.

The chain is built from TRBV10-3 and TRBJ2-7, with a possible D match to TRBD1 (5 bases). V was shortened by 3 bases and J by 3 bases, with 6 bases between the two germline ends. CDR1 is ENHRY and CDR2 is SYGVKD in the germline V gene. The CDR3 extends over 12 amino acids. CDR3 coding DNA: TGTGCCATCAGTGAAAGGGGCTACGAGCAGTACTTC. Translated, it gives CAISERGYEQYF.

J is TRBJ2-7 and V is TRBV28; weak D call: TRBD2 (6 bases). Deletions cut 5 bases from V and 0 bases from J, with 14 bases between. Germline V gives CDR1 MDHEN, CDR2 SYDVKM. The CDR3 is 15 residues long. The CDR3 spells CASSPKRVSSYEQYF. CDR3 sequence (DNA): TGTGCCAGCAGTCCGAAGCGGGTAAGCTCCTACGAGCAGTACTTC.

The rearrangement links TRBV19 to TRBJ2-3, with D unresolved. The germline V and J ends were trimmed by 6 bases and 0 bases, with 10 bases remaining between them. CDR1 LNHDA and CDR2 SQIVND come from the germline V gene (reference sequence). The CDR3 totals 14 residues. CDR3 in amino acids: CASRGGQSTDTQYF. In DNA, the CDR3 is TGTGCCAGTAGAGGCGGCCAGAGCACAGATACGCAGTATTTT. The full variable domain, its missing parts supplied by reference TRBV19 and TRBJ2-3, is DGGITQSPKYLFRKEGQNVTLSCEQNLNHDAMYWYRQDPGQGLRLIYYSQIVNDFQKGDIAEGYSVSREKKESFPLTVTSAQKNPTAFYLCASRGGQSTDTQYFGPGTRLTVL.